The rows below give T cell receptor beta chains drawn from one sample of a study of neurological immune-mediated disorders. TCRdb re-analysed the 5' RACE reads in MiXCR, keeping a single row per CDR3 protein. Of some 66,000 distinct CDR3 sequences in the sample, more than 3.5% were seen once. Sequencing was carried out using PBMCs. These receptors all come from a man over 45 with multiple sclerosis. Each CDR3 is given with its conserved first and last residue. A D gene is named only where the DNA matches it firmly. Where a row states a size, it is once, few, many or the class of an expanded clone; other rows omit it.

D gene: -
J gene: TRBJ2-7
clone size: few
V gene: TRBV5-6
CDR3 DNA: TGTGCCAGCAGCTTGGGCGGTAACTCCTACGAGCAGTACTTC
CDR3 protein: CASSLGGNSYEQYF

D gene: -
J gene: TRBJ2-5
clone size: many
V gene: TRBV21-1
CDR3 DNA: TGTGCCAGCAGCCCTAGCCGGGACAGGGTATCCCACCAAGAGACCCAGTACTTC
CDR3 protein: CASSPSRDRVSHQETQYF

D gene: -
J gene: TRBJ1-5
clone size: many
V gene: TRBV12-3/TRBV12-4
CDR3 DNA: TGTGCCAGCAGTTTTATTGGTGGCAATCAGCCCCAGCATTTT
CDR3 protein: CASSFIGGNQPQHF

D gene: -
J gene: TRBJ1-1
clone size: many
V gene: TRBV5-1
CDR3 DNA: TGCGCCAGCAGCCGGGACTCCCCGAACACTGAAGCTTTCTTT
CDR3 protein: CASSRDSPNTEAFF

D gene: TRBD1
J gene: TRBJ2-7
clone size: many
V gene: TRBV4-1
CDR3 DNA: TGCGCCAGCAGCCAAGAGGGGACAGGGATCGACGAGCAGTACTTC
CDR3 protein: CASSQEGTGIDEQYF

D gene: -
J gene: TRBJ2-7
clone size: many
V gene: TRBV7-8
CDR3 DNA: TGTGCCAGCAGCTTACAGGGCAGGGACGAGCAGTACTTC
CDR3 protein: CASSLQGRDEQYF

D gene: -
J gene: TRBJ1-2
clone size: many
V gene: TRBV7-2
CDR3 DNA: TGTGCCAGCAGCACTCGGGGTGGCGATGGCTACACCTTC
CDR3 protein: CASSTRGGDGYTF

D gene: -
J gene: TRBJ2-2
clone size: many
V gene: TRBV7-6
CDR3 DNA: TGTGCCAGCAGCTTAGAAGTTCGGCCGAACACCGGGGAGCTGTTTTTT
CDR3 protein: CASSLEVRPNTGELFF

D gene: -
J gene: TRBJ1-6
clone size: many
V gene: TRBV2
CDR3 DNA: TGTGCCAGCAGTGAAATATGGGGCAATTCACCCCTCCACTTT
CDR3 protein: CASSEIWGNSPLHF

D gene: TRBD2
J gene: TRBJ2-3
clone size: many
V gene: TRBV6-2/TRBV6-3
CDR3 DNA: TGTGCCAGCAGGAAAAGCGGGGAGGATACGCAGTATTTT
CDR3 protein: CASRKSGEDTQYF

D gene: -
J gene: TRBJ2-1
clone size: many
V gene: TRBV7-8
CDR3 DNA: TGTGCCAGCAGGCCAACCTTAGCCTACAATGAGCAGTTCTTC
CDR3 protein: CASRPTLAYNEQFF

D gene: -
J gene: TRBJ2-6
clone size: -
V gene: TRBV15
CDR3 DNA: TGTGCCACCAGCTCACGGGGTTCTGGGGCCAAAGTCCTGACTTTC
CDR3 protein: CATSSRGSGAKVLTF

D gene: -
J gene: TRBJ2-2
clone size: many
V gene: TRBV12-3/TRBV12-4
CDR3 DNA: TGTGCCAGCAGTTTAGCCTTTAAGAACACCGGGGAGCTGTTTTTT
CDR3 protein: CASSLAFKNTGELFF

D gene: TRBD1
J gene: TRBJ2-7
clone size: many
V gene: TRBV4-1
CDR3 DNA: TGCGCCAGCAGCCAAGATTTGAGGTTCAGGACAGGGACCTCCTACGAGCAGTACTTC
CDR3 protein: CASSQDLRFRTGTSYEQYF

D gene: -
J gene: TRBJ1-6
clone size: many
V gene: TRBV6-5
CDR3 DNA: TGTGCCAGCAGCAAGCTGGGGTCGGATTCACCCCTCCACTTT
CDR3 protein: CASSKLGSDSPLHF